One sample yielded the 7 T cell receptor beta chains listed below, sequenced in a study of early T cells in non-severe SARS-CoV-2 infection. TCRdb passed the 5' RACE reads through MiXCR, listing each CDR3 protein once. The data show about 69,000 distinct CDR3 sequences, about an eighth seen once. Material: whole blood, obtained at baseline. The receptor source for this set is an adult who was a healthcare worker with PCR-confirmed SARS-CoV-2 infection or an uninfected control (not recorded which).

The sample holds many counts of this clonotype. V gene TRBV6-1 combines with J gene TRBJ2-2, with TRBD1 as a possible D gene (5 bases). CDR1 MNHNS and CDR2 SASEGT come from the germline V gene. The CDR3 runs to 11 residues. V dropped 9 bases and J dropped 6 bases, with 8 bases sitting between them. CDR3 in DNA: TGTGCCAGAAACAGGTCCGGGGAGCTGTTTTTT. Translated, it gives CARNRSGELFF.

This clonotype was counted at least ten times. This chain joins TRBV5-1 and TRBJ2-7; tentatively, D is TRBD1 (6 bases). The germline V gene encodes CDR1 SGHRS and CDR2 YFSETQ. Deletions cut 1 base from V and 2 bases from J, with 10 bases between. The CDR3 totals 14 residues. Here the CDR3 reads CASSLFQGPYEQYF. The CDR3, as DNA: TGCGCCAGCAGCTTGTTCCAGGGGCCCTACGAGCAGTACTTC.

The J gene is TRBJ1-1, the V gene TRBV12-5; 7 bases map to TRBD1. This CDR3 contains 15 residues. Germline values: CDR1 LGHNT, CDR2 FRNRAP. Germline trimming cut 7 bases from V and 7 bases from J; bases unmatched to any gene: 15. CDR3 residues: CASAISIQGNNEAFF. In nucleotides, the CDR3 is TGTGCTAGTGCCATTTCTATACAGGGGAATAATGAAGCTTTCTTT.

This clonotype was picked up many times. The chain combines TRBV27 with TRBJ2-7; 7 nucleotides match TRBD1. Germline trimming cut 5 bases from V and 5 bases from J; bases unmatched to any gene: 9. This CDR3 is built from 14 residues. Germline lookup yields CDR1 MNHEY and CDR2 SMNVEV (reference sequence). Here the CDR3 DNA reads TGTGCCAGCAGTAAATGGGACAGCTTGAACGAGCAGTACTTC. This encodes CASSKWDSLNEQYF.

J is TRBJ2-4 and V is TRBV27; D is possibly TRBD1 or TRBD2 (5 bases each). Trimming removed 5 bases at V and 3 bases at J, with 14 bases between. Germline CDR1 is MNHEY and CDR2 is SMNVEV (reference sequence). The CDR3 spans 15 residues. CDR3 coding DNA: TGTGCCAGCAGTGTAACCCGGGGACGCAAAAACATTCAGTACTTC. Protein product: CASSVTRGRKNIQYF.

The chain couples TRBV27 to TRBJ2-3; 8 nucleotides agree with TRBD1. V was pared by 6 bases and J by 3 bases, with 11 bases of the junction left unmatched. Germline assignment: CDR1 MNHEY and CDR2 SMNVEV (reference sequence). The CDR3 is 16 amino acids. CDR3 amino acids: CASRGVRQGPTDTQYF. In DNA, the CDR3 is TGTGCCAGCAGGGGGGTCCGACAGGGGCCAACAGATACGCAGTATTTT.

The CDR3 nucleotides are TGTGCCAGCAGCCCCGCCCCTGAGGATGAGCAGTTCTTC. Protein: CASSPAPEDEQFF. The V call is TRBV11-3, the J call TRBJ2-1; D unclear. The germline CDR1 and CDR2 sequences are SGHNT and YENEEA. The CDR3 loop spans 13 amino acids. Trimming cost V 5 bases and J 8 bases, with 13 bases left between them.